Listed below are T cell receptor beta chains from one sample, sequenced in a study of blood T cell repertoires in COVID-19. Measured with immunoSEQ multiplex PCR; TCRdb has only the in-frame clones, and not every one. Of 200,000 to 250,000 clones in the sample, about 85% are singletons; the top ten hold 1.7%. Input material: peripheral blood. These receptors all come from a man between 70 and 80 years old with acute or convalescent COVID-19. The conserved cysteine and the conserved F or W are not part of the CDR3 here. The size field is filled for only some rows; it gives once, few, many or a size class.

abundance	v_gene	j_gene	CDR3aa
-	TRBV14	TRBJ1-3	ASSQDRVSGNTIY
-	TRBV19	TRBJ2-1	ASSVTSGSTGMDEQF
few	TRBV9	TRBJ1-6	ASSTGGFNSPLH
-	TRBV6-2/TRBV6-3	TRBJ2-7	ASSPQPYEQY
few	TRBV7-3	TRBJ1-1	ASSLTGRVTEAF
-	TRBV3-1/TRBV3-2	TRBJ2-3	ASSQEWRDTQY
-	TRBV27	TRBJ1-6	ASSADRVANSPLH
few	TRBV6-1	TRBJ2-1	ASSEPHRDNEQF
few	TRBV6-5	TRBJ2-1	ASQALPGEQF
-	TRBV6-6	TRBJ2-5	ASSLALPSGRAGETQY
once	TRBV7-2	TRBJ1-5	ASSLGGVSNQPQH
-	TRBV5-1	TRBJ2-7	ASSYGLAVPYEQY
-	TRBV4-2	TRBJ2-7	ASSPQPGTVSYEQY
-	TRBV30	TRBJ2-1	AWSSSGIYNEQF
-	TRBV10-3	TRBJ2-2	AISDSSGGKPNTGELF
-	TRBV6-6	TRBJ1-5	ASSYFSDSNQPQH
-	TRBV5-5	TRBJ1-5	ASSSLPNQPQH
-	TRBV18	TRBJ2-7	ASSRPTTDSYEQY
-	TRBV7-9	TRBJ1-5	ASSIGQGENQPQH
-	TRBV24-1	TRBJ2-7	ATQRDSTSYEQY
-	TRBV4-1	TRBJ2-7	ASSQGETSAYEQY
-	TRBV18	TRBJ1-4	ASSPLGQGYEKLF
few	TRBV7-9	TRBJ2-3	ASSSSAGFRDTQY
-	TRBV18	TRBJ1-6	ASSQSTGRESPLH
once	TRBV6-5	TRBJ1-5	ASIPPGLSNQPQH
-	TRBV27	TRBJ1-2	ASSRDSNYNYGYT
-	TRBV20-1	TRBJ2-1	SASWTGVYNEQF
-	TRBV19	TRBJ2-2	ASSEFRGIGELF
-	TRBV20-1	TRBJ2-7	SASLLEQY
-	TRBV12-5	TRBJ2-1	ASGFGTGYDEQF
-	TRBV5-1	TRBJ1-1	ASSPLGQGSTEAF
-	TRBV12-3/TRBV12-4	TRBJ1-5	ASSLRESQPQH
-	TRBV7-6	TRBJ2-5	ASRLAGVETQY
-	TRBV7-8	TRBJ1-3	ASTLGWGQGGNTIY
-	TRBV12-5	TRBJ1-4	ASGHGRVGATNEKLF